The 4 T cell receptor beta chains listed next were all sequenced from one sample in a study of immune characterization of retroperitoneal liposarcoma. TCRdb recomputed calls from the PCR reads with MiXCR, one row per CDR3 protein. The sample lists around 12,000 distinct CDR3 sequences; around 28% were seen once. Material: tumor tissue. These receptors originate from a male donor with retroperitoneal liposarcoma.

This chain joins TRBV4-1 and TRBJ2-5, with unresolved D. The germline V and J ends were trimmed by 4 bases and 11 bases, with 23 bases remaining between them. Germline CDR1 reads MGHRA; CDR2 reads YSYEKL. This CDR3 has 15 amino acids. The CDR3 DNA reads as TGCGCCAGCAGCCCCCAGTGGGTCTCCTACAATGAGCAGTACTTC. Amino acid sequence: CASSPQWVSYNEQYF.

This clonotype was recorded at least ten times. The chain couples TRBV10-1 to TRBJ2-1; D is uncertain. In germline, CDR1 is WNHNN, CDR2 SYGVQD (reference sequence). This CDR3 contains 13 residues. V lost 5 bases to trimming and J lost 5 bases, with 10 bases between them. The CDR3 reads CASSLGLNNEQFF. The CDR3 DNA is TGCGCCAGCAGTTTAGGGCTCAACAATGAGCAGTTCTTC.

This clonotype is medium-sized within its sample. The rearrangement uses TRBV7-3 and TRBJ2-3, with D unresolved. The CDR3 consists of 13 residues. Germline V gives CDR1 SGHTA, CDR2 FQGTGA. Trimming shortened V by 5 bases and J by 1 base, and 7 bases separated the two germline ends. The CDR3, as DNA: TGTGCCAGCAGCCCGACTCGCACAGATACGCAGTATTTT. Protein product: CASSPTRTDTQYF.

This clonotype is medium-sized (0.01 to 0.1%) in the sample. The chain couples TRBV6-4 to TRBJ2-3; 8 bases match TRBD2. CDR3 length equals 14 residues. V trimming: 3 bases; J trimming: 1 base; junction bases outside the gene matches: 0. CDR1 is MRHNA, CDR2 SNTAGT, per germline. The CDR3 DNA is TGTGCCAGCAGTGAAGCGGGGGGCACAGATACGCAGTATTTT. Protein product: CASSEAGGTDTQYF.